This entry is about one T cell receptor beta chain. Its specificity is not known. The study drew all its donors from Caucasian adults living in Nashville, Tennessee. The data stem from a study of shared clonotypes between healthy human individuals. The study's findings and limits: Generation probability values for non-shared clonotypes were lower than those for clonotypes shared by all four donors. The study drew on few donors, limiting represented genetic and exposure-history diversity.

This CDR3 has 15 residues. Per germline, CDR1 SGHNT and CDR2 YENEEA. Losses at the gene ends were 3 bases for V and 2 bases for J; bases not matched to a gene: 2. Replicate sorted-subset PCRs were loaded with around 210 ng DNA, about 30,000 T cell genomes. TCRdb's copy holds only in-frame clones and misses some; the assay was immunoSEQ multiplex PCR. This sample yields more than 2,000,000 clones, of which roughly 92% are seen a single time; over 0.12% belongs to the top ten. This sequence originates from a man aged 18 to 29 in good health. The V and J genes are TRBV11-3 and TRBJ2-1; TRBD1 matches 9 bases. Sequencing input: naive CD4+ T cells sorted from blood. Documented subset: CD45RA+ positively selected. The CDR3: CASSFGTGTYNEQFF. The CDR3 DNA sequence: TGTGCCAGCAGCTTTGGGACAGGGACCTACAATGAGCAGTTCTTC.